A selection of T cell receptor beta chains follows, all from one sample in a study of blood T cell repertoires in COVID-19. Produced via immunoSEQ multiplex PCR; TCRdb's table is partial and in-frame only. The table shows about 350,000 clones, with about nine tenths occurring only once. The sequencing sample was made of PBMCs or T cells enriched from blood (not recorded which). The receptors originated from a woman in her twenties or thirties who had been exposed to COVID-19. The CDR3 runs from the conserved cysteine through the conserved F or W. Each record gives: CDR3 length, clone size, D gene, J gene, V gene, CDR3 protein, CDR3 DNA. The D gene is left open where the match is weak. The listing skips clone size in some rows; elsewhere it reads once, few, many or a size class.

CDR3 length: 16
clone size: NA
D gene: TRBD2
J gene: TRBJ2-1
V gene: TRBV5-6
CDR3 protein: CASSVPGLAGEGEQFF
CDR3 DNA: TGTGCCAGCAGCGTCCCGGGACTAGCGGGAGAGGGTGAGCAGTTCTTC

CDR3 length: 15
clone size: NA
D gene: TRBD1
J gene: TRBJ2-3
V gene: TRBV11-2
CDR3 protein: CASSEQGTATDTQYF
CDR3 DNA: TGTGCCAGCAGCGAACAGGGGACGGCCACAGATACGCAGTATTTT

CDR3 length: 19
clone size: NA
D gene: TRBD2
J gene: TRBJ2-3
V gene: TRBV9
CDR3 protein: CASSGGRGLAGGGGDTQYF
CDR3 DNA: TGTGCCAGCAGCGGCGGCCGAGGGCTAGCGGGAGGAGGAGGAGATACGCAGTATTTT

CDR3 length: 11
clone size: NA
D gene: TRBD2
J gene: TRBJ2-1
V gene: TRBV2
CDR3 protein: CASRGGLPQFF
CDR3 DNA: TGTGCCAGCAGGGGGGGACTACCTCAGTTCTTC

CDR3 length: 15
clone size: NA
D gene: NA
J gene: TRBJ1-5
V gene: TRBV2
CDR3 protein: CASSRDTYSNQPQHF
CDR3 DNA: TGTGCCAGCAGTCGTGACACGTATAGCAATCAGCCCCAGCATTTT

CDR3 length: 17
clone size: NA
D gene: TRBD1
J gene: TRBJ2-5
V gene: TRBV11-3
CDR3 protein: CASSSWTGGIGEETQYF
CDR3 DNA: TGTGCCAGCAGCTCCTGGACAGGGGGCATTGGAGAAGAGACCCAGTACTTC

CDR3 length: 10
clone size: NA
D gene: NA
J gene: TRBJ1-1
V gene: TRBV30
CDR3 protein: CAWTLTEAFF
CDR3 DNA: TGTGCCTGGACTCTAACTGAAGCTTTCTTT

CDR3 length: 14
clone size: NA
D gene: NA
J gene: TRBJ2-5
V gene: TRBV27
CDR3 protein: CASSYGGTRETQYF
CDR3 DNA: TGTGCCAGCAGTTACGGGGGGACACGAGAGACCCAGTACTTC

CDR3 length: 12
clone size: NA
D gene: NA
J gene: TRBJ2-7
V gene: TRBV9
CDR3 protein: CASSRDSYEQYF
CDR3 DNA: TGTGCCAGCAGCCGAGACAGCTACGAGCAGTACTTC

CDR3 length: 16
clone size: NA
D gene: TRBD2
J gene: TRBJ2-5
V gene: TRBV5-1
CDR3 protein: CASSLEASGGVETQYF
CDR3 DNA: TGCGCCAGCAGCTTGGAGGCTAGCGGGGGCGTAGAGACCCAGTACTTC

CDR3 length: 18
clone size: NA
D gene: TRBD2
J gene: TRBJ2-1
V gene: TRBV7-3
CDR3 protein: CASSPSPSGRSSYNEQFF
CDR3 DNA: TGTGCCAGCAGTCCCTCCCCTAGCGGGAGGTCGTCCTACAATGAGCAGTTCTTC

CDR3 length: 18
clone size: NA
D gene: TRBD2
J gene: TRBJ2-4
V gene: TRBV28
CDR3 protein: CASSLGLAGVLAKNIQYF
CDR3 DNA: TGTGCCAGCAGTTTGGGGCTAGCGGGAGTGTTAGCCAAAAACATTCAGTACTTC

CDR3 length: 18
clone size: NA
D gene: TRBD2
J gene: TRBJ2-7
V gene: TRBV15
CDR3 protein: CATSMTGTSGQDAYEQYF
CDR3 DNA: TGTGCCACCAGCATGACCGGGACTAGCGGTCAAGACGCCTACGAGCAGTACTTC

CDR3 length: 13
clone size: NA
D gene: NA
J gene: TRBJ2-3
V gene: TRBV18
CDR3 protein: CASSPIETDTQYF
CDR3 DNA: TGTGCCAGCTCACCAATTGAGACAGATACGCAGTATTTT

CDR3 length: 14
clone size: NA
D gene: NA
J gene: TRBJ1-6
V gene: TRBV7-9
CDR3 protein: CASSFTRGNSPLHF
CDR3 DNA: TGTGCCAGCAGCTTTACCAGGGGTAATTCACCCCTCCACTTT

CDR3 length: 16
clone size: NA
D gene: TRBD2
J gene: TRBJ2-2
V gene: TRBV18
CDR3 protein: CASSPPGLADTGELFF
CDR3 DNA: TGTGCCAGCTCACCACCGGGACTAGCAGACACCGGGGAGCTGTTTTTT

CDR3 length: 14
clone size: NA
D gene: TRBD1
J gene: TRBJ1-1
V gene: TRBV28
CDR3 protein: CASSPDRRNTEAFF
CDR3 DNA: TGTGCCAGCAGCCCGGACAGGCGGAACACTGAAGCTTTCTTT

CDR3 length: 17
clone size: NA
D gene: NA
J gene: TRBJ2-3
V gene: TRBV14
CDR3 protein: CASSIRPQGTGTDTQYF
CDR3 DNA: TGTGCCAGCAGCATAAGGCCCCAGGGGACGGGCACAGATACGCAGTATTTT

CDR3 length: 18
clone size: NA
D gene: TRBD1
J gene: TRBJ1-1
V gene: TRBV19
CDR3 protein: CASSIAGRGTPWGTEAFF
CDR3 DNA: TGTGCCAGTAGTATAGCGGGCAGGGGGACCCCCTGGGGCACTGAAGCTTTCTTT

CDR3 length: 15
clone size: NA
D gene: TRBD1
J gene: TRBJ2-3
V gene: TRBV28
CDR3 protein: CASSFVGTATDTQYF
CDR3 DNA: TGTGCCAGCAGTTTCGTTGGGACAGCCACAGATACGCAGTATTTT

CDR3 length: 12
clone size: NA
D gene: NA
J gene: TRBJ1-2
V gene: TRBV30
CDR3 protein: CAWRLGAYGYTF
CDR3 DNA: TGTGCCTGGAGGTTGGGGGCATATGGCTACACCTTC

CDR3 length: 15
clone size: NA
D gene: TRBD1
J gene: TRBJ1-2
V gene: TRBV7-8
CDR3 protein: CASSLKLGTGKGYTF
CDR3 DNA: TGTGCCAGCAGCTTAAAATTAGGGACAGGGAAAGGCTACACCTTC

CDR3 length: 14
clone size: few
D gene: NA
J gene: TRBJ1-6
V gene: TRBV5-1
CDR3 protein: CASSLGQQNSPLHF
CDR3 DNA: TGCGCCAGCAGCTTGGGACAACAAAACTCACCCCTCCACTTT

CDR3 length: 17
clone size: NA
D gene: TRBD1
J gene: TRBJ1-5
V gene: TRBV5-1
CDR3 protein: CASSPLGQDPSNQPQHF
CDR3 DNA: TGCGCCAGCAGCCCGCTCGGACAGGACCCAAGCAATCAGCCCCAGCATTTT

CDR3 length: 14
clone size: NA
D gene: NA
J gene: TRBJ2-1
V gene: TRBV7-2
CDR3 protein: CASSLGTVLNEQFF
CDR3 DNA: TGTGCCAGCAGCTTAGGGACAGTGTTAAATGAGCAGTTCTTC

CDR3 length: 13
clone size: NA
D gene: TRBD1
J gene: TRBJ1-2
V gene: TRBV19
CDR3 protein: CASSPGTGEIYTF
CDR3 DNA: TGTGCCAGTAGTCCCGGGACAGGGGAGATCTACACCTTC

CDR3 length: 15
clone size: NA
D gene: TRBD1
J gene: TRBJ1-3
V gene: TRBV29-1
CDR3 protein: CSVRKTGASSDPIYF
CDR3 DNA: TGCAGCGTTCGGAAGACAGGGGCCTCATCGGATCCCATATATTTT

CDR3 length: 15
clone size: NA
D gene: TRBD1
J gene: TRBJ2-5
V gene: TRBV7-3
CDR3 protein: CASSPRGVGQGNQYF
CDR3 DNA: TGTGCCAGCAGCCCTCGGGGGGTGGGACAGGGGAACCAGTACTTC

CDR3 length: 17
clone size: NA
D gene: TRBD1
J gene: TRBJ1-2
V gene: TRBV19
CDR3 protein: CASSTQGQGHLRDGYTF
CDR3 DNA: TGTGCCAGTAGTACCCAGGGACAGGGACATCTAAGGGATGGCTACACCTTC

CDR3 length: 17
clone size: NA
D gene: NA
J gene: TRBJ1-2
V gene: TRBV28
CDR3 protein: CASRGARTGRTTYGYTF
CDR3 DNA: TGTGCCAGCAGAGGGGCCAGAACGGGCAGGACGACCTATGGCTACACCTTC

CDR3 length: 12
clone size: NA
D gene: NA
J gene: TRBJ1-2
V gene: TRBV3-1/TRBV3-2
CDR3 protein: CASSQGAHGYTF
CDR3 DNA: TGTGCCAGCAGCCAAGGAGCGCACGGCTACACCTTC

CDR3 length: 13
clone size: NA
D gene: NA
J gene: TRBJ2-3
V gene: TRBV6-5
CDR3 protein: CASTHPNSDTQYF
CDR3 DNA: TGTGCCAGCACCCACCCTAACTCAGATACGCAGTATTTT